Sequencing of this TCR beta chain was carried out in a study of cytomegalovirus exposure and HLA in healthy donors. The primer mix had 60 Vbeta and 13 Jbeta primers. Assay used: immunoSEQ multiplex PCR; TCRdb lists only in-frame clones, some missing. The sample lists roughly 150,000 clones, under 70% seen once, with about 2.9% in the top ten. Germline CDR1 is SGHDT and CDR2 is YYEEEE. The CDR3 covers 13 residues. V dropped 0 bases and J dropped 3 bases, with 6 bases sitting between them. Sequences were obtained from PBMCs. The genes are TRBV5-6 and TRBJ1-1; D is ambiguous. The receptor's source is a woman aged 30 to 39 in good health and CMV-seropositive. CDR3 DNA: TGTGCCAGCAGCTTGGGGCCCTACACTGAAGCTTTCTTT. Its protein product is CASSLGPYTEAFF.